These T cell receptor beta chains were read from a single sample in a study of regulatory T cells in long-lasting Graves disease. TCRdb independently ran MiXCR on the multiplex PCR reads; one entry per CDR3 protein. The data show about 540,000 distinct CDR3 sequences, with 13% seen just once and about 9.1% held by the top ten. This sample was also put to use in a study of T cells in Graves' hyperthyroidism and ophthalmopathy.

Sequences were derived from peripheral blood mononuclear cells (PBMCs), sampled at new diagnosis, from a patient treated with antithyroid drugs. The receptors come from a man aged 30-40 years with Graves disease. Each CDR3 is given with its conserved first and last residue. Each record gives: D gene, clone size, V gene, J gene, CDR3 protein, CDR3 DNA. A D gene is named only where the DNA matches it firmly. For some rows the clone size is stated as once, few or many, or as a class when expanded; others skip it.

D: .; size: many; V: TRBV7-8; J: TRBJ2-7; CDR3: CASSLAGHTYEQYF; DNA: TGTGCCAGCAGCTTAGCGGGCCACACCTACGAGCAGTACTTC
D: TRBD1; size: many; V: TRBV11-2; J: TRBJ1-1; CDR3: CASSLTTGDRGQAFF; DNA: TGTGCCAGCAGCTTAACAACCGGAGACAGGGGGCAAGCTTTCTTT
D: TRBD2; size: .; V: TRBV20-1; J: TRBJ2-3; CDR3: CSADNKLAGGYGDTQYF; DNA: TGCAGTGCGGACAACAAACTAGCGGGAGGATACGGGGATACGCAGTATTTT
D: .; size: .; V: TRBV7-6; J: TRBJ2-3; CDR3: CASSLRDLIETQYF; DNA: TGTGCCAGCAGCTTAAGGGACTTAATCGAGACGCAGTATTTT
D: .; size: few; V: TRBV5-1; J: TRBJ1-2; CDR3: CASSLDVQVGYTF; DNA: TGCGCCAGCAGCTTGGACGTTCAGGTTGGCTACACCTTC
D: .; size: many; V: TRBV28; J: TRBJ2-1; CDR3: CASSSPLAGSYNEQFF; DNA: TGTGCCAGCAGTTCCCCCTTGGCGGGGTCCTACAATGAGCAGTTCTTC
D: .; size: few; V: TRBV3-1; J: TRBJ2-7; CDR3: CASSQASEQYF; DNA: TGTGCCAGCAGCCAAGCATCCGAGCAGTACTTC
D: .; size: .; V: TRBV7-2; J: TRBJ2-2; CDR3: CASSSARTTYAGELFF; DNA: TGTGCCAGCAGCTCAGCGAGGACTACCTACGCCGGGGAGCTGTTTTTT
D: .; size: many; V: TRBV20-1; J: TRBJ2-5; CDR3: CSARDWAQVETQYF; DNA: TGCAGTGCCCGGGACTGGGCGCAAGTAGAGACCCAGTACTTC
D: .; size: many; V: TRBV6-1; J: TRBJ2-3; CDR3: CASANTPRIDTQYF; DNA: TGTGCCTCAGCAAACACACCACGGATAGATACGCAGTATTTT
D: .; size: many; V: TRBV12-3/TRBV12-4; J: TRBJ2-5; CDR3: CASSSHHQETQYF; DNA: TGTGCCAGCAGTTCTCACCACCAAGAGACCCAGTACTTC
D: .; size: many; V: TRBV2; J: TRBJ1-3; CDR3: CASSVGRSSGNTIYF; DNA: TGTGCCAGCAGTGTTGGACGTAGCTCTGGAAACACCATATATTTT
D: .; size: .; V: TRBV12-3/TRBV12-4; J: TRBJ2-2; CDR3: CASSPRGARELFF; DNA: TGTGCCAGCAGTCCCCGGGGAGCCCGGGAGCTGTTTTTT
D: TRBD2; size: .; V: TRBV5-4; J: TRBJ2-1; CDR3: CASMDLLAGAGDEQFF; DNA: TGTGCCAGCATGGATCTACTAGCGGGAGCGGGTGATGAGCAGTTCTTC
D: .; size: .; V: TRBV19; J: TRBJ1-5; CDR3: CASSIKGGEGQPQHF; DNA: TGTGCCAGTAGTATTAAAGGGGGGGAGGGGCAGCCCCAGCATTTT
D: .; size: .; V: TRBV20-1; J: TRBJ1-2; CDR3: CSAPGGQRIPNYGYTF; DNA: TGCAGTGCTCCGGGGGGTCAGCGCATTCCTAACTATGGCTACACCTTC
D: TRBD1; size: many; V: TRBV28; J: TRBJ1-4; CDR3: CASSSRDSGNEKLFF; DNA: TGTGCCAGCAGTAGCCGGGACAGCGGAAATGAAAAACTGTTTTTT
D: TRBD2; size: many; V: TRBV20-1; J: TRBJ2-1; CDR3: CSARDAERDGNEQFF; DNA: TGCAGTGCTAGAGATGCTGAGCGGGATGGGAATGAGCAGTTCTTC
D: .; size: many; V: TRBV11-2; J: TRBJ1-5; CDR3: CASSLEGRPLGNQPQHF; DNA: TGTGCCAGCAGCTTAGAAGGCCGGCCGCTGGGCAATCAGCCCCAGCATTTT
D: .; size: many; V: TRBV12-3/TRBV12-4; J: TRBJ1-3; CDR3: CASSPLRRSSGNTIYF; DNA: TGTGCCAGCAGCCCCCTACGGAGAAGCTCTGGAAACACCATATATTTT
D: TRBD2; size: .; V: TRBV12-3/TRBV12-4; J: TRBJ2-3; CDR3: CASRTVSGGLLLNTQYF; DNA: TGTGCCAGCAGAACCGTTAGCGGGGGCCTTCTACTGAATACGCAGTATTTT
D: TRBD1; size: many; V: TRBV24-1; J: TRBJ1-1; CDR3: CATGGGTGDNTEAFF; DNA: TGTGCCACAGGGGGGGGGACAGGGGACAACACTGAAGCTTTCTTT
D: TRBD1; size: many; V: TRBV7-2; J: TRBJ1-4; CDR3: CASSPRTGNEKLFF; DNA: TGTGCCAGCAGCCCCCGGACAGGAAATGAAAAACTGTTTTTT
D: TRBD1; size: .; V: TRBV7-3; J: TRBJ1-2; CDR3: CASSQTGGAGYTF; DNA: TGTGCCAGCAGCCAAACAGGGGGCGCGGGCTACACCTTC
D: .; size: .; V: TRBV9; J: TRBJ2-1; CDR3: CASTLTAYNEQFF; DNA: TGTGCCAGCACCCTTACGGCCTACAATGAGCAGTTCTTC
D: .; size: many; V: TRBV5-1; J: TRBJ2-7; CDR3: CASSLVGTEPYEQYF; DNA: TGCGCCAGCAGCTTGGTTGGGACGGAACCCTACGAGCAGTACTTC
D: .; size: few; V: TRBV4-2; J: TRBJ1-4; CDR3: CASSQDDEGSSGKLFF; DNA: TGTGCCAGCAGCCAAGACGACGAAGGGTCTTCCGGAAAACTGTTTTTT
D: .; size: .; V: TRBV5-1; J: TRBJ1-3; CDR3: CASSRHTSGNTIYF; DNA: TGTGCCAGCAGCCGCCACACCTCTGGAAACACCATATATTTT
D: .; size: many; V: TRBV5-1; J: TRBJ1-1; CDR3: CASSPQGGRGAEAFF; DNA: TGCGCCAGCAGCCCTCAAGGTGGCAGGGGTGCTGAAGCTTTCTTT
D: .; size: .; V: TRBV5-6; J: TRBJ1-5; CDR3: CASSYGGGGIGQPQHF; DNA: TGTGCCAGCAGTTACGGAGGGGGGGGCATTGGACAGCCCCAGCATTTT
D: TRBD1; size: many; V: TRBV12-3/TRBV12-4; J: TRBJ1-5; CDR3: CASSFPGQGDQPQHF; DNA: TGTGCCAGCAGTTTCCCCGGACAGGGTGATCAGCCCCAGCATTTT
D: .; size: many; V: TRBV7-6; J: TRBJ2-7; CDR3: CASSYKLGQGAYEQYF; DNA: TGTGCCAGCAGCTATAAACTGGGACAAGGAGCCTACGAGCAGTACTTC
D: TRBD2; size: many; V: TRBV20-1; J: TRBJ2-7; CDR3: CSAQGLAGGFVSSYEQYF; DNA: TGCAGTGCCCAGGGACTAGCGGGAGGATTCGTAAGCTCCTACGAGCAGTACTTC
D: TRBD2; size: .; V: TRBV7-2; J: TRBJ2-7; CDR3: CASSFLRTSGSSYEQYF; DNA: TGTGCCAGCAGCTTTCTCAGGACTAGCGGGTCCTCCTACGAGCAGTACTTC
D: .; size: .; V: TRBV9; J: TRBJ2-1; CDR3: CASSPEAVPSGEQFF; DNA: TGTGCCAGCAGCCCCGAGGCGGTCCCCTCAGGGGAGCAGTTCTTC
D: .; size: many; V: TRBV27; J: TRBJ2-7; CDR3: CASSLSNRASYEQYF; DNA: TGTGCCAGCAGTTTATCAAACAGGGCCTCCTACGAGCAGTACTTC
D: .; size: once; V: TRBV25-1; J: TRBJ1-5; CDR3: CASSEGQGVGQPQHF; DNA: TGTGCCAGCAGTGAAGGGCAGGGTGTAGGACAGCCCCAGCATTTT
D: .; size: few; V: TRBV4-1; J: TRBJ2-7; CDR3: CASSQGRPRRRIEQYF; DNA: TGCGCCAGCAGCCAAGGTCGACCACGGCGGCGAATCGAGCAGTACTTC
D: TRBD1; size: many; V: TRBV28; J: TRBJ2-3; CDR3: CASSTRTGGTDTQYF; DNA: TGTGCCAGCAGTACCCGGACAGGGGGCACAGATACGCAGTATTTT
D: .; size: many; V: TRBV19; J: TRBJ1-5; CDR3: CASSPRAAHSNQPQHF; DNA: TGTGCCAGTAGTCCGCGGGCAGCTCATAGCAATCAGCCCCAGCATTTT
D: .; size: many; V: TRBV13; J: TRBJ2-1; CDR3: CASSRWEIREYNEQFF; DNA: TGTGCCAGCAGCCGATGGGAGATACGGGAGTACAATGAGCAGTTCTTC
D: .; size: few; V: TRBV24-1; J: TRBJ1-2; CDR3: CATSDQGRYGYTF; DNA: TGTGCCACCAGTGATCAGGGCCGCTATGGCTACACCTTC
D: TRBD1; size: many; V: TRBV12-3/TRBV12-4; J: TRBJ1-2; CDR3: CASRGTGLSYGYTF; DNA: TGTGCCAGCAGAGGGACAGGCCTCTCCTATGGCTACACCTTC
D: TRBD1; size: many; V: TRBV6-2/TRBV6-3; J: TRBJ2-4; CDR3: CASRGTGGPPIQYF; DNA: TGTGCCAGCAGGGGGACAGGGGGCCCCCCAATTCAGTACTTC
D: .; size: many; V: TRBV20-1; J: TRBJ2-5; CDR3: CSARDGHQNVETQYF; DNA: TGCAGTGCTAGGGATGGACACCAAAACGTGGAGACCCAGTACTTC